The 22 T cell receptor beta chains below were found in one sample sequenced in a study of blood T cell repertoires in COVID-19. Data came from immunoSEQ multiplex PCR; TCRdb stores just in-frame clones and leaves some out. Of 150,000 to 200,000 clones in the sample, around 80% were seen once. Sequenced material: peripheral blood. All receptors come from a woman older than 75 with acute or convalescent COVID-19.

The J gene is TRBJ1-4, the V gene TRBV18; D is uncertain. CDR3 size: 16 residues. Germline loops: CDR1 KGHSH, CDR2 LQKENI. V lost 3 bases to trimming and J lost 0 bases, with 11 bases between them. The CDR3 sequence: CASSPSISATNEKLFF. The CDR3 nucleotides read TGTGCCAGCTCACCGAGTATCTCCGCAACTAATGAAAAACTGTTTTTT.

CDR3 sequence reads: CASSLEAGAVTGELFF. The CDR3 DNA sequence: TGTGCCAGCAGCTTAGAGGCGGGGGCAGTGACCGGGGAGCTGTTTTTT. J is TRBJ2-2 and V is TRBV7-9, with D maybe TRBD2 (7 bases). Germline V gene data show CDR1 as SEHNR and CDR2 as FQNEAQ (reference sequence). This CDR3 region has 16 residues. The V end was cut by 1 base, the J end by 5 bases, with 14 bases between.

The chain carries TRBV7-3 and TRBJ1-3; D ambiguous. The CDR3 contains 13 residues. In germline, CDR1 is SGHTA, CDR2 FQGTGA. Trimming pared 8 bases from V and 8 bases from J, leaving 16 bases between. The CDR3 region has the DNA TGTGCCAGCGAGGGTACTTTCCCGTACACCATATATTTT. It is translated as CASEGTFPYTIYF. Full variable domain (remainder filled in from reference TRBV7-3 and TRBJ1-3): GAGVSQTPSNKVTEKGKYVELRCDPISGHTALYWYRQSLGQGPEFLIYFQGTGAADDSGLPNDRFFAVRPEGSVSTLKIQRTERGDSAVYLCASEGTFPYTIYFGEGSWLTVV.

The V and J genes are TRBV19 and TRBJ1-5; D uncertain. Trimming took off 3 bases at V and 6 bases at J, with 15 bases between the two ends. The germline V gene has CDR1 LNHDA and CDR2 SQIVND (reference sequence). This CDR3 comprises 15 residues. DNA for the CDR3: TGTGCCAGTAGTATCATTGCGATTTCTGGTCAGCCCCAGCATTTT. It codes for CASSIIAISGQPQHF.

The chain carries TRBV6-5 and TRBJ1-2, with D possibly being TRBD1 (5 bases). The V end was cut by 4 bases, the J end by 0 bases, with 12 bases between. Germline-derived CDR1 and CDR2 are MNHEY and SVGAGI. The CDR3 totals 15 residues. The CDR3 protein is CASSWRGSTNYGYTF. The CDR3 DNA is TGTGCCAGCAGTTGGCGGGGGTCGACTAACTATGGCTACACCTTC.

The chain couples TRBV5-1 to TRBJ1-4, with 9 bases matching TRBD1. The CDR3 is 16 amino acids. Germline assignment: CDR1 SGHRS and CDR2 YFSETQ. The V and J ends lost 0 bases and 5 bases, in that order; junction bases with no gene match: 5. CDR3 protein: CASSLAPTGGNEKLFF. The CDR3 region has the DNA TGCGCCAGCAGCTTGGCCCCAACAGGGGGCAATGAAAAACTGTTTTTT.

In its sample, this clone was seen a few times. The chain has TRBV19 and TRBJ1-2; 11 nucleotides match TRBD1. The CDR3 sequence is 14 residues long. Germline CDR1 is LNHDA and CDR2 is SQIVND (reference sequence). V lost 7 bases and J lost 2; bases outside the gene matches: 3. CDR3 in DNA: TGTGCCAGTACCGGGGACAGGGGGAACTATGGCTACACCTTC. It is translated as CASTGDRGNYGYTF.

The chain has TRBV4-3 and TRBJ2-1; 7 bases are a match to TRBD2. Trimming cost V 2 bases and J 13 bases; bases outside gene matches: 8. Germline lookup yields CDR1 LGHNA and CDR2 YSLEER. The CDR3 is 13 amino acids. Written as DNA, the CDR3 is TGCGCCAGCAGCCAACCCGGCGGGGAGGGACAGTTCTTC. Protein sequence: CASSQPGGEGQFF.

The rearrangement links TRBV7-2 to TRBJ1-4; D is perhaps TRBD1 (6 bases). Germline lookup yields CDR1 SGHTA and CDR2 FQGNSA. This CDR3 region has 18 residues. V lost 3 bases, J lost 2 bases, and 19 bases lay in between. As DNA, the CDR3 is TGTGCCAGCAGCTTTGGATTTGGCTCAGGACAGACTAATGAAAAACTGTTTTTT. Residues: CASSFGFGSGQTNEKLFF. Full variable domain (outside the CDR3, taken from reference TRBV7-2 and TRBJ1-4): GAGVSQSPSNKVTEKGKDVELRCDPISGHTALYWYRQSLGQGLEFLIYFQGNSAPDKSGLPSDRFSAERTGGSVSTLTIQRTQQEDSAVYLCASSFGFGSGQTNEKLFFGSGTQLSVL.

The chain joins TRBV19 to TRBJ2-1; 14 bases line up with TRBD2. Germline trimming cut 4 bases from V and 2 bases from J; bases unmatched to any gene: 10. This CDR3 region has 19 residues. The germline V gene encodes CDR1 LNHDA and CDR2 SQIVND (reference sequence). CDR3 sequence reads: CASSKRGLAGVGAYNEQFF. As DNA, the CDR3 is TGTGCCAGTAGTAAGCGGGGACTAGCGGGAGTTGGGGCCTACAATGAGCAGTTCTTC.

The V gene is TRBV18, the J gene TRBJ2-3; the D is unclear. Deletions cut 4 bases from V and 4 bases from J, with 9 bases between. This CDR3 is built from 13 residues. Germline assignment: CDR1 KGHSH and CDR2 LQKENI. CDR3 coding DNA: TGTGCCAGCTCACTGTACTCGGCAGATACGCAGTATTTT. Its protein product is CASSLYSADTQYF.

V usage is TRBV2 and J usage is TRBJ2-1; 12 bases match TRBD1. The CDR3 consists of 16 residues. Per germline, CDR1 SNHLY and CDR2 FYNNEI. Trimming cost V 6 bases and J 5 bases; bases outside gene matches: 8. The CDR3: CASSLVGQGAHNEQFF. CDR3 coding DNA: TGTGCCAGCAGCCTGGTGGGACAGGGGGCACACAATGAGCAGTTCTTC.

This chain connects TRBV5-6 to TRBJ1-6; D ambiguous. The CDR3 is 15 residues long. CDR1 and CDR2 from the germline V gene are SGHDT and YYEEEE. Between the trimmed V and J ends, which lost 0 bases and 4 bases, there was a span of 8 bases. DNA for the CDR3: TGTGCCAGCAGCTTGGCCGTAAATTATAATTCACCCCTCCACTTT. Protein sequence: CASSLAVNYNSPLHF.

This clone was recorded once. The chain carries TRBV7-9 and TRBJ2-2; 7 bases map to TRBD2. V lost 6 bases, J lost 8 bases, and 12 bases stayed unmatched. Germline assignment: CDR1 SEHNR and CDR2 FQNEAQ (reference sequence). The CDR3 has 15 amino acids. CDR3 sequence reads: CASSTRGSMGGELFF. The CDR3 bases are TGTGCCAGCAGTACGCGGGGGTCCATGGGAGGGGAGCTGTTTTTT.

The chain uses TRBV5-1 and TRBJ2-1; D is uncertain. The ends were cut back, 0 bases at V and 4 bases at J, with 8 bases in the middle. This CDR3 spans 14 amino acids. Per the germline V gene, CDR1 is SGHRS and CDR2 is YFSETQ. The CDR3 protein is CASSLEDKYNEQFF. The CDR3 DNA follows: TGCGCCAGCAGCTTGGAAGACAAGTACAATGAGCAGTTCTTC.

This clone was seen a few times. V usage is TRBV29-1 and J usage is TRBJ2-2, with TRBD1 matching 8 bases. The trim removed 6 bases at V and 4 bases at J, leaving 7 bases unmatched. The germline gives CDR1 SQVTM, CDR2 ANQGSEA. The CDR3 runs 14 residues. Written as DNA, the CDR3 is TGCAGCGTGGCGGGACAGGCATCCACCGGGGAGCTGTTTTTT. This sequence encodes CSVAGQASTGELFF.

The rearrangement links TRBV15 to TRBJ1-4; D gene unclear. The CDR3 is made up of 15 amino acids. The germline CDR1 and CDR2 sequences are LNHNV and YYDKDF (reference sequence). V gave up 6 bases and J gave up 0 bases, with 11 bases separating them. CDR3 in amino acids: CATRGPQPTNEKLFF. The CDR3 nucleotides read TGTGCCACCAGGGGCCCCCAGCCAACTAATGAAAAACTGTTTTTT.

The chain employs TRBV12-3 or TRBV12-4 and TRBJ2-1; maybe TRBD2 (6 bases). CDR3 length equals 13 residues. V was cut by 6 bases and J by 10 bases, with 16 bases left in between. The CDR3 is CASRGQGLGEQFF. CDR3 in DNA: TGTGCCAGCAGGGGTCAGGGACTGGGGGAGCAGTTCTTC.

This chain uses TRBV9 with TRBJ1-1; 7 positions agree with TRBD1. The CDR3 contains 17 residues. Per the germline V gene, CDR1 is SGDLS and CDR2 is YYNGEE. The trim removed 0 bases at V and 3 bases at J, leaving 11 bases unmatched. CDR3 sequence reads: CASSVGLRTGAHTEAFF. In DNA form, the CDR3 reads TGTGCCAGCAGCGTAGGCCTCCGAACAGGGGCCCACACTGAAGCTTTCTTT.

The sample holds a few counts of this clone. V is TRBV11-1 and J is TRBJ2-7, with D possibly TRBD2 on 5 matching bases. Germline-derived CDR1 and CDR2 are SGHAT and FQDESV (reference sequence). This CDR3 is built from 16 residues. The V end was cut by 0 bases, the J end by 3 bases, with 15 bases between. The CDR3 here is CASSLAGSGGSYEQYF. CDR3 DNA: TGTGCCAGCAGCTTAGCGGGTTCAGGTGGGAGCTACGAGCAGTACTTC.

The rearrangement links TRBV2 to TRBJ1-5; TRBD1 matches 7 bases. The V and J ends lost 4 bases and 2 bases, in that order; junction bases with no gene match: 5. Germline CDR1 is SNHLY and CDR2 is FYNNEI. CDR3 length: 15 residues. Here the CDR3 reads CASSGGQIGNQPQHF. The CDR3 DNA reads TGTGCCAGCAGTGGGGGACAGATCGGCAATCAGCCCCAGCATTTT. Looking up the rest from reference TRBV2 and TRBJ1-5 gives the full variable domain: EPEVTQTPSHQVTQMGQEVILRCVPISNHLYFYWYRQILGQKVEFLVSFYNNEISEKSEIFDDQFSVERPDGSNFTLKIRSTKLEDSAMYFCASSGGQIGNQPQHFGDGTRLSIL.

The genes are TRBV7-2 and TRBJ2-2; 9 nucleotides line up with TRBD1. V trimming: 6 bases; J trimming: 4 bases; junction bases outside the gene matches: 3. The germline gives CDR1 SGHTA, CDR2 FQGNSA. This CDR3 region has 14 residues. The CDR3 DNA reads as TGTGCCAGCAGGACGGGACAGGGCACCGGGGAGCTGTTTTTT. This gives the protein CASRTGQGTGELFF.